This TCR beta chain was found in a study of blood T cell repertoires in COVID-19. Sequencing used immunoSEQ multiplex PCR; TCRdb keeps in-frame clones, though not all of them. The sample records around 270,000 clones, approximately 81% being singletons. The sample consisted of peripheral blood. The TCR comes from a man between 60 and 75 years old with acute or convalescent COVID-19.

Written as DNA, the CDR3 is TGTGCCAGTAGTATATCGGGGTACTACGAGCAGTACTTC. It codes for CASSISGYYEQYF. The genes are TRBV19 and TRBJ2-7; D possibly corresponds to TRBD2 (5 bases). The CDR3 spans 13 residues. The germline CDR1 and CDR2 sequences are LNHDA and SQIVND (reference sequence). Trimming took 2 bases from V and 3 from J, leaving 8 bases between them.